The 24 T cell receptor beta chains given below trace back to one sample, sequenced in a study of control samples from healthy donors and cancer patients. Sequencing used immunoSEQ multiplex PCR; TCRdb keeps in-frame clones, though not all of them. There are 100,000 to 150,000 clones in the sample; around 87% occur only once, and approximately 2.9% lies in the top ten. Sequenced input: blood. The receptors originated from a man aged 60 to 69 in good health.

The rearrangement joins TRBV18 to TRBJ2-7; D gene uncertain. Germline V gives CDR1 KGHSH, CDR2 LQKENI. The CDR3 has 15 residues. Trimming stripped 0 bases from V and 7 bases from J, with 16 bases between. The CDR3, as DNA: TGTGCCAGCTCACCACCGGGCCATTCGTCGCCAGAGCAGTACTTC. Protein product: CASSPPGHSSPEQYF.

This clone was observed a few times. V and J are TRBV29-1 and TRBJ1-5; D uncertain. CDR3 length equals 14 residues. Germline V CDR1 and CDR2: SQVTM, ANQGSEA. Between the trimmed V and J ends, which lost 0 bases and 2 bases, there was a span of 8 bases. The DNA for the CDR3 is TGCAGCGTTGAAGAGGGCGGGGGCAATCAGCCCCAGCATTTT. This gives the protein CSVEEGGGNQPQHF.

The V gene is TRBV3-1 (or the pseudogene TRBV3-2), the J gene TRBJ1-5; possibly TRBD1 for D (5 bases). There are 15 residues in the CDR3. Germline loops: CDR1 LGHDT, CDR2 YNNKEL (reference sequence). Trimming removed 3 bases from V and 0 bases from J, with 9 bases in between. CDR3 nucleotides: TGTGCCAGCAGCCAGGGGACGGTTAGCAATCAGCCCCAGCATTTT. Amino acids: CASSQGTVSNQPQHF.

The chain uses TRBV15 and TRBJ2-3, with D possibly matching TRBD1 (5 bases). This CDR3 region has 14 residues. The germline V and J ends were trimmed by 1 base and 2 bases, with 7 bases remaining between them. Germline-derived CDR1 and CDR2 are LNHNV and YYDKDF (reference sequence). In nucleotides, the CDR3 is TGTGCCACCAGCAGAGCCAGGGCCACAGATACGCAGTATTTT. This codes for CATSRARATDTQYF.

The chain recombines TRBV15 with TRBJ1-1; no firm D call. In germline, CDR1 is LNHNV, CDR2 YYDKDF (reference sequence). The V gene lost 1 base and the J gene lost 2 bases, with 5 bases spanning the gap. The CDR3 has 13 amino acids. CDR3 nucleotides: TGTGCCACCAGCAGAGTTCATAACACTGAAGCTTTCTTT. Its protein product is CATSRVHNTEAFF.

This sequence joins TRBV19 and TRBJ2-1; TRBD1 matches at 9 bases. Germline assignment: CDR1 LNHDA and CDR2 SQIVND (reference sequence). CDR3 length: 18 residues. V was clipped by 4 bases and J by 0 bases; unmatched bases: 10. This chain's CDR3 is CASSRDRDDPSSYNEQFF. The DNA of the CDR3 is TGTGCCAGTAGTAGGGACAGGGATGACCCTAGCTCCTACAATGAGCAGTTCTTC.

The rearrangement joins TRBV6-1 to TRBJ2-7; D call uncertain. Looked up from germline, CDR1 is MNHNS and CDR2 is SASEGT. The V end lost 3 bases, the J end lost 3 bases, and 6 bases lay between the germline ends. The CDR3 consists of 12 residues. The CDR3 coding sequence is TGTGCCAGCAGTGATGTCCTCTACGAGCAGTACTTC. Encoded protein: CASSDVLYEQYF.

The CDR3 DNA reads as TGTGCCAGCCGGTCACTTGCTTTCGGCTACACCTTC. Encoded protein: CASRSLAFGYTF. V gene TRBV7-2 combines with J gene TRBJ1-2; unclear D gene. V lost 8 bases to trimming and J lost 8 bases, with 15 bases between them. The CDR3 consists of 12 residues. The germline CDR1 and CDR2 sequences are SGHTA and FQGNSA.

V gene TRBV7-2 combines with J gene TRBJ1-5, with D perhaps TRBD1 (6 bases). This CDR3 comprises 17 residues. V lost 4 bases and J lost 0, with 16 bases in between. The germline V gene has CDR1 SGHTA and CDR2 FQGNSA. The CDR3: CASSSQTYRDSNQPQHF. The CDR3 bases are TGTGCCAGCAGCTCCCAAACTTACAGGGATAGCAATCAGCCCCAGCATTTT.

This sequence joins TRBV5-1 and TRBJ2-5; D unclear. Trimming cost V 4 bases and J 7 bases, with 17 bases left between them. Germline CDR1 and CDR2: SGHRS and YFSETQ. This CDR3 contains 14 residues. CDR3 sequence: CASSDGGPPGTQYF. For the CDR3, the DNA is TGCGCCAGCAGCGACGGCGGACCCCCGGGGACCCAGTACTTC.

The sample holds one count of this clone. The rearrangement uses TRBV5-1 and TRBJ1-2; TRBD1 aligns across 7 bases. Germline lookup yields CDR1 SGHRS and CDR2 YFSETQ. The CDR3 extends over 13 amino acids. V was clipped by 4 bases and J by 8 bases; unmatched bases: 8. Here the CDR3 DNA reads TGCGCCAGCAGCCCTACAGGGGAGAAAGGCTACACCTTC. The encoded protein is CASSPTGEKGYTF.

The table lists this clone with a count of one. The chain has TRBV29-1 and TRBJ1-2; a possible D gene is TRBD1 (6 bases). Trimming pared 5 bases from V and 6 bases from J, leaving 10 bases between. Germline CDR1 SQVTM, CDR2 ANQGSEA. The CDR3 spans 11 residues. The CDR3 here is CSVWTVNGYTF. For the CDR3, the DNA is TGCAGCGTTTGGACAGTAAATGGCTACACCTTC.

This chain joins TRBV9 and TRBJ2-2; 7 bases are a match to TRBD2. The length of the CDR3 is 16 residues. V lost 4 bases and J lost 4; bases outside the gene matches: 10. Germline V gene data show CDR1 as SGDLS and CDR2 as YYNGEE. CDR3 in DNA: TGTGCCAGCAGCCCCGACCCGGGGGGTCTCACCGGGGAGCTGTTTTTT. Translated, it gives CASSPDPGGLTGELFF.

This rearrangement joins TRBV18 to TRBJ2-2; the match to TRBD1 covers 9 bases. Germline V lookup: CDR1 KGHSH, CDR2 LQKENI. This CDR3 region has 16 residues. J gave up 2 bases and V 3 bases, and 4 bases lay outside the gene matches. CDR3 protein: CASSPTGGRNTGELFF. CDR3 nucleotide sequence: TGTGCCAGCTCACCCACAGGGGGCAGAAACACCGGGGAGCTGTTTTTT. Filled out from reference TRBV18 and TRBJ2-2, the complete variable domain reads NAGVMQNPRHLVRRRGQEARLRCSPMKGHSHVYWYRQLPEEGLKFMVYLQKENIIDESGMPKERFSAEFPKEGPSILRIQQVVRGDSAAYFCASSPTGGRNTGELFFGEGSRLTVL.

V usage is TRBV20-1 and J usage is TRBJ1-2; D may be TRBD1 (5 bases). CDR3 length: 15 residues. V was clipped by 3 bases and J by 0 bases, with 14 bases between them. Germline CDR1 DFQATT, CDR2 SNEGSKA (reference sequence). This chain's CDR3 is CSASQDAGSNYGYTF. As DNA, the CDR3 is TGCAGTGCTAGTCAGGATGCAGGGTCTAACTATGGCTACACCTTC.

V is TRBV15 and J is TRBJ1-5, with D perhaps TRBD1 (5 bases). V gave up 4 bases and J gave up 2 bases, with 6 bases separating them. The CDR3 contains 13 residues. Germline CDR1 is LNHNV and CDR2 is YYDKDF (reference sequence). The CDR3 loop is CATSTGGNQPQHF. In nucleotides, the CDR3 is TGTGCCACCAGCACGGGGGGCAATCAGCCCCAGCATTTT.

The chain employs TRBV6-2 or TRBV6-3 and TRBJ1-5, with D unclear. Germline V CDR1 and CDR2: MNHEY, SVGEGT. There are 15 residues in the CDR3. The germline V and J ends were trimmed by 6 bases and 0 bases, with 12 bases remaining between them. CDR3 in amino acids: CASSPGRHSNQPQHF. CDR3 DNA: TGTGCCAGCAGCCCGGGTAGACATAGCAATCAGCCCCAGCATTTT.

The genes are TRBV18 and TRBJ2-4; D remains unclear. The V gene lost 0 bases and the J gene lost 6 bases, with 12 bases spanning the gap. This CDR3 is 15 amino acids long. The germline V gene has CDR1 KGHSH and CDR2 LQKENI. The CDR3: CASSPPVGPANIQYF. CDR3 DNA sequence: TGTGCCAGCTCACCACCGGTCGGCCCGGCAAACATTCAGTACTTC.

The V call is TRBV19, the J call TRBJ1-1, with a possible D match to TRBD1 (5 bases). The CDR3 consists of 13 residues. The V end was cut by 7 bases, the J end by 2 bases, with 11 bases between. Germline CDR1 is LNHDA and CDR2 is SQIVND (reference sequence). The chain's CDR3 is CASNKGTNTEAFF. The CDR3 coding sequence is TGTGCCAGTAATAAGGGGACTAACACTGAAGCTTTCTTT.

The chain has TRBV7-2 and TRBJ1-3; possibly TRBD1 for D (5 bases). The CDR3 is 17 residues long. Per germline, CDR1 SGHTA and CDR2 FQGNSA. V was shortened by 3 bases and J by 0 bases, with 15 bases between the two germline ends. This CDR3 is CASSLGGPVNSGNTIYF. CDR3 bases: TGTGCCAGCAGCTTGGGGGGTCCCGTTAACTCTGGAAACACCATATATTTT.

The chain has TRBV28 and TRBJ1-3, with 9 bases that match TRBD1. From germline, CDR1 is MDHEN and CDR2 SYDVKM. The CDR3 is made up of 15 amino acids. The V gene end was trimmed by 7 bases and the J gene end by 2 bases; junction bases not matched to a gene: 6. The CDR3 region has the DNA TGTGCCAGCATTTCCGGGACAGGGACTGGAAACACCATATATTTT. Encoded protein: CASISGTGTGNTIYF.

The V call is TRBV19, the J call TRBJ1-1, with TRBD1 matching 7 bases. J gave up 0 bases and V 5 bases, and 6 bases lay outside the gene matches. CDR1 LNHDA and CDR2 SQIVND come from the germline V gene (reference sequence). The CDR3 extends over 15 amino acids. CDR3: CASSPGTVMNTEAFF. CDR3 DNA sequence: TGTGCCAGTAGTCCCGGGACAGTAATGAACACTGAAGCTTTCTTT.

CDR3 nucleotide sequence: TGTGCCAGCAGCTTCGGACAGGGGCGACCTAATGAAAAACTGTTTTTT. Amino acid sequence: CASSFGQGRPNEKLFF. This chain connects TRBV7-2 to TRBJ1-4; 9 bases map to TRBD1. Germline CDR1 SGHTA, CDR2 FQGNSA. Losses at the gene ends were 3 bases for V and 3 bases for J; bases not matched to a gene: 5. This CDR3 region has 16 residues.

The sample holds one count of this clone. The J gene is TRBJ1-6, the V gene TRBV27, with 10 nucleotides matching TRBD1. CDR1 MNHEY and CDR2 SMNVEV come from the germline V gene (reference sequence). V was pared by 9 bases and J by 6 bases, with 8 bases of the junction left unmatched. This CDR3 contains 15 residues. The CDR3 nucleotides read TGTGCCAGTTCGCCGGGACAGGGGAGTAATTCACCCCTCCACTTT. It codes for CASSPGQGSNSPLHF.